This T cell receptor (beta chain) was recovered during a study of cytotoxic CD8 clonotypes in ibrutinib-treated CLL. At the level of the study: The patients, some 12 relapsed/refractory and around 15 treatment-naive, included roughly 17 who were IGHV unmutated. Sequencing produced an average of roughly 280,000 productive templates and more than 90,000 productive rearrangements per sample. Findings and caveats of the study: For progressing versus sustained-remission patients, sampling times were not the same. Clonality went higher at ibrutinib response and then dropped back toward baseline at progression.

Unmatched junction bases numbered 8, after V lost 5 bases and J lost 2 bases. This CDR3 spans 15 amino acids. The germline CDR1 and CDR2 sequences are SGHVS and FNYEAQ. Generated by immunoSEQ multiplex PCR, the TCRdb table keeps only in-frame clones and is missing some. Of around 160,000 clones listed, 70% to 90% are singletons. As for this clone: Antigen unknown.

The sequencing used PBMCs, collected at disease progression, from a patient treated with ibrutinib. This chain connects TRBV7-6 to TRBJ2-7; 8 positions match TRBD1. The receptor comes from a human donor with chronic lymphocytic leukemia. CDR3 in DNA: TGTGCCAGCAGCAGGGGGACAGGTGGGGCCTACGAGCAGTACTTC. It encodes CASSRGTGGAYEQYF.